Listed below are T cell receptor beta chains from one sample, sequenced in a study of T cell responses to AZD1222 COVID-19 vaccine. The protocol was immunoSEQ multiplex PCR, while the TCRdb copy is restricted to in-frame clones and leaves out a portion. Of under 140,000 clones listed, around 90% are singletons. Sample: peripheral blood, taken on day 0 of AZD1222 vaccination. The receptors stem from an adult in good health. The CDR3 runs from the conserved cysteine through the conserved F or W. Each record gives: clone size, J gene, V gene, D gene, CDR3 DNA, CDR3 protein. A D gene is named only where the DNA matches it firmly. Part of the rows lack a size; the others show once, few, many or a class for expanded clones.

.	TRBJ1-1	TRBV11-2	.	TGTGCCAGCAGCTTACAGGGGACTGAAGCTTTCTTT	CASSLQGTEAFF
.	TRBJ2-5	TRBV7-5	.	TGTGCCAGAAGCTTACCTAGACTAGCAGAGCCACAAGAGACCCAGTACTTC	CARSLPRLAEPQETQYF
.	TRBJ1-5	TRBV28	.	TGTGCCAGCAGGTCCCGGACAGCCTGGGGCCAGCCCCAGCATTTT	CASRSRTAWGQPQHF
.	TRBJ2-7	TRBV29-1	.	TGCAGCGTCGGGTCTTCCTACGAGCAGTACTTC	CSVGSSYEQYF
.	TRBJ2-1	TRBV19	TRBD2	TGTGCCAGTAGTATAAGCGGGGGGGCTTACAATGAGCAGTTCTTC	CASSISGGAYNEQFF
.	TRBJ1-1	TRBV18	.	TGTGCCAGCTCACCAACAAGGAACACTGAAGCTTTCTTT	CASSPTRNTEAFF
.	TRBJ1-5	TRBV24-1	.	TGTGCCACCAGTGATTTGTCCAACTATCAGCCCCAGCATTTT	CATSDLSNYQPQHF
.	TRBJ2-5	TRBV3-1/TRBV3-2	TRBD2	TGTGCCAGCAGCCCAATAGCGGGGAGGGGGGAGACCCAGTACTTC	CASSPIAGRGETQYF
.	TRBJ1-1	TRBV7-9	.	TGTGCCAGCAAGGGAGACTACACTGAAGCTTTCTTT	CASKGDYTEAFF
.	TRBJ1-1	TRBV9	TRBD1	TGTGCCAGCAGCTCCCAGGGGGGAGGGGGAGGCGGCACTGAAGCTTTCTTT	CASSSQGGGGGGTEAFF
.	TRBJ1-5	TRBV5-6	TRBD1	TGTGCCAGCAGTAGGTGGGCAGGGGGCGGATATAAGCCCCAGCATTTT	CASSRWAGGGYKPQHF
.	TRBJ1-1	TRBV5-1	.	TGCGCCAGCAGCTTGGTGGGCCCGGAAGAAGCTTTCTTT	CASSLVGPEEAFF
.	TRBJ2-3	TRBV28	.	TGTGCCAGCAGGCCCCCGGGGTCGAATACGCAGTATTTT	CASRPPGSNTQYF
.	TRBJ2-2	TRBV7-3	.	TGTGCCAGCAGCTTAAGGGGGGACGCGAACACCGGGGAGCTGTTTTTT	CASSLRGDANTGELFF
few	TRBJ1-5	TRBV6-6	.	TGTGCCAGCAATGGTAAGGGTTCAGTTCAGCCCCAGCATTTT	CASNGKGSVQPQHF
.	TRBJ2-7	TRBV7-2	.	TGTGCCAGCAGCTCACGCGAGGGGGAGCAGTACTTC	CASSSREGEQYF
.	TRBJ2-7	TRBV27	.	TGTGCCAGCAGTTTAGGCAGGGGACCTTACGAGCAGTACTTC	CASSLGRGPYEQYF
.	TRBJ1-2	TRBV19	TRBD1	TGTGCCAGTACCCCCTCCGGGACAGAGAACTATGGCTACACCTTC	CASTPSGTENYGYTF
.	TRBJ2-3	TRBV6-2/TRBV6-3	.	TGTGCCAGCAGTTGGCAAGATACGCAGTATTTT	CASSWQDTQYF